One sample yielded the 8 T cell receptor beta chains listed below, sequenced in a study of technical replicates of blood from four donors. This table comes from immunoSEQ multiplex PCR, and its TCRdb copy is limited to in-frame clones, with some not included. The sample records about 89,000 clones, approximately 94% being singletons. Material for sequencing was T cells isolated from PBMCs. The receptors originated from a human donor in good health.

V gene TRBV5-4 combines with J gene TRBJ2-7, with TRBD2 as a possible D gene (5 bases). The V gene's germline CDR1 is SGHNT and CDR2 YYREEE (reference sequence). Trimming removed 4 bases from V and 4 bases from J, with 18 bases in between. The CDR3 spans 15 residues. CDR3 in amino acids: CASSPRNSGIYEQYF. The CDR3 region has the DNA TGTGCCAGCAGCCCGCGGAATTCGGGGATATACGAGCAGTACTTC.

V usage is TRBV27 and J usage is TRBJ2-7; maybe TRBD1 (6 bases). Germline-derived CDR1 and CDR2 are MNHEY and SMNVEV (reference sequence). The V end was cut by 6 bases, the J end by 2 bases, with 20 bases between. CDR3 length: 16 amino acids. CDR3 DNA sequence: TGTGCCAGCAGGACCTTCATCAGGGGCCCCACCTACGAGCAGTACTTC. Protein product: CASRTFIRGPTYEQYF.

The V gene is TRBV28, the J gene TRBJ2-2; 9 bases fit TRBD1. The J segment lost 7 bases and the V segment lost 2 bases, leaving 8 bases of the junction unmatched. The CDR3 spans 16 residues. Germline CDR1 is MDHEN and CDR2 is SYDVKM. CDR3 sequence reads: CASSLSLQGANGELFF. The CDR3 DNA reads as TGTGCCAGCAGTTTAAGTTTACAGGGGGCAAACGGGGAGCTGTTTTTT.

This clone was seen only a few times. The rearrangement links TRBV10-3 to TRBJ1-1, with D uncertain. This CDR3 comprises 13 residues. Between the trimmed V and J ends, which lost 7 bases and 5 bases, there was a span of 14 bases. In germline, CDR1 is ENHRY, CDR2 SYGVKD. The CDR3 spells CAITGGFSTEAFF. CDR3 sequence (DNA): TGTGCCATCACCGGAGGGTTTAGTACTGAAGCTTTCTTT.

To note about this clone: A junction boundary mismatches the germline segment, possibly from a read error. The rearrangement joins TRBV6-5 to TRBJ2-7; the match to TRBD2 covers 9 bases. Germline V CDR1 and CDR2: MNHEY, SVGAGI. The CDR3 length is 15 residues. The CDR3 sequence: CASSNSGLAPGEQYF. The CDR3 DNA sequence: TGTGCCAGCAGTAACTCCGGACTAGCGCCAGGCGAGCAGTACTTC.

The chain has TRBV4-1 and TRBJ2-2; 10 nucleotides match TRBD1. This CDR3 region has 17 residues. Germline V gene data show CDR1 as MGHRA and CDR2 as YSYEKL. After removal of 7 bases from V and 4 bases from J, the junction contained 12 bases not matched to a gene. CDR3 residues: CASTIEGTGATTGELFF. The CDR3 bases are TGCGCCAGCACCATCGAGGGGACAGGGGCGACCACCGGGGAGCTGTTTTTT.

V usage is TRBV7-8 and J usage is TRBJ2-2, with 12 bases lining up with TRBD2. The CDR3 consists of 18 residues. J lost 5 bases, V lost 5 bases, and 12 bases had no gene match. The germline V gene has CDR1 SGHVS and CDR2 FQNEAQ. This chain's CDR3 is CASSPFVPSGGETGELFF. CDR3 nucleotides: TGTGCCAGCAGCCCCTTCGTGCCTAGCGGGGGGGAGACCGGGGAGCTGTTTTTT.

This chain connects TRBV5-5 to TRBJ2-3, with D possibly matching TRBD1 (8 bases). Trimming took 1 base from V and 5 from J, leaving 11 bases between them. The CDR3 extends over 14 amino acids. Germline CDR1 reads SGHKS; CDR2 reads YYEKEE (reference sequence). CDR3 in DNA: TGTGCCAGCAGCTTGAACAGGGGGGGAGATACGCAGTATTTT. As protein: CASSLNRGGDTQYF. The full variable domain, rest sourced from reference TRBV5-5 and TRBJ2-3, is DAGVTQSPTHLIKTRGQQVTLRCSPISGHKSVSWYQQVLGQGPQFIFQYYEKEERGRGNFPDRFSARQFPNYSSELNVNALLLGDSALYLCASSLNRGGDTQYFGPGTRLTVL.